These 22 T cell receptor beta chains came from one sample sequenced in a study of blood T cell repertoires in COVID-19. Using immunoSEQ multiplex PCR, the repertoire was profiled, and TCRdb retains in-frame clones only, with some absent. The top ten hold around 3.6% of the sample, which has about 170,000 clones, about four fifths seen once. What was sequenced was PBMCs or T cells enriched from blood (not recorded which). Receptors were obtained from a woman between 50 and 59 years old in a cohort exposed to, infected with or recovered from COVID-19 (not recorded which).

This clone was picked up a small number of times. The genes are TRBV19 and TRBJ2-7; TRBD1 is a possible D gene (5 bases). The V end lost 5 bases, the J end lost 3 bases, and 14 bases lay between the germline ends. The germline V gene encodes CDR1 LNHDA and CDR2 SQIVND (reference sequence). The CDR3 consists of 14 residues. The DNA for the CDR3 is TGTGCCAGTAGTCCCGATTCAGGGAACTACGAGCAGTACTTC. As protein: CASSPDSGNYEQYF.

This chain uses TRBV27 with TRBJ1-3; 7 bases are shared with TRBD1. V dropped 5 bases and J dropped 4; count of bases not matched to a gene: 5. CDR3 size: 14 residues. Germline CDR1 reads MNHEY; CDR2 reads SMNVEV (reference sequence). In nucleotides, the CDR3 is TGTGCCAGCAGTCGAGACAGGGAAGGAAACACCATATATTTT. It translates to CASSRDREGNTIYF.

This chain joins TRBV2 and TRBJ1-6; D not resolved. This CDR3 is 14 amino acids long. Germline V CDR1 and CDR2: SNHLY, FYNNEI. Trimming took off 4 bases at V and 11 bases at J, with 15 bases between the two ends. CDR3 residues: CASSGEDDLAPLHF. The CDR3 DNA reads TGTGCCAGCAGTGGGGAGGACGATCTCGCACCCCTCCACTTT.

As regards this clone: Within the sample, other DNA sequences also encode this same CDR3. The chain recombines TRBV30 with TRBJ2-5; 8 bases align to TRBD2. This CDR3 is built from 13 residues. Germline V gives CDR1 GTSNPN, CDR2 SVGIG (reference sequence). Unmatched junction bases numbered 2, after V lost 0 bases and J lost 5 bases. The CDR3 is CAWSVGGGETQYF. DNA of the CDR3: TGTGCCTGGAGTGTAGGCGGGGGGGAGACCCAGTACTTC.

This chain links TRBV18 with TRBJ2-5; D unclear. The CDR3 totals 13 residues. Trimming removed 8 bases from V and 2 bases from J, with 12 bases in between. CDR1 and CDR2 from the germline V gene are KGHSH and LQKENI. The CDR3 nucleotides are TGTGCCAGCACCACCGCGGTTCAAGAGACCCAGTACTTC. Translating gives CASTTAVQETQYF.

The chain combines TRBV15 with TRBJ1-2; D is perhaps TRBD1 (5 bases). Germline CDR1 reads LNHNV; CDR2 reads YYDKDF (reference sequence). Trimming stripped 5 bases from V and 8 bases from J, with 18 bases between. This CDR3 has 14 amino acids. CDR3 residues: CATSAQGNGKGYTF. The DNA of the CDR3 is TGTGCCACCAGCGCTCAGGGTAATGGAAAGGGCTACACCTTC.

This chain uses TRBV7-9 with TRBJ1-4; D possibly corresponds to TRBD1 (5 bases). Germline V lookup: CDR1 SEHNR, CDR2 FQNEAQ (reference sequence). The length of the CDR3 is 15 residues. Trimming cost V 5 bases and J 4 bases, with 14 bases left between them. CDR3 sequence: CASSPQGGYNEKLFF. The CDR3 DNA sequence: TGTGCCAGCAGCCCCCAGGGAGGTTATAATGAAAAACTGTTTTTT.

The chain links TRBV7-2 to TRBJ1-6, with 11 bases that match TRBD1. The CDR3 totals 15 residues. CDR1 SGHTA and CDR2 FQGNSA come from the germline V gene. Trimming cost V 4 bases and J 9 bases; bases outside gene matches: 5. Written as DNA, the CDR3 is TGTGCCAGCAGCTCAGGACAGGGGGCTGGTTCACCCCTCCACTTT. This gives the protein CASSSGQGAGSPLHF.

The rearrangement uses TRBV27 and TRBJ1-2; possibly TRBD1 for D (5 bases). Trimming removed 5 bases from V and 6 bases from J, with 16 bases in between. Germline CDR1 is MNHEY and CDR2 is SMNVEV (reference sequence). The CDR3 totals 14 residues. CDR3 protein: CASSHAAGGDGYTF. In DNA, the CDR3 is TGTGCCAGCAGTCACGCCGCGGGAGGGGATGGCTACACCTTC.

This clone was detected once. The chain has TRBV5-8 and TRBJ2-5; D is possibly TRBD2 (5 bases). The V end lost 2 bases, the J end lost 4 bases, and 9 bases lay between the germline ends. This CDR3 contains 13 residues. Germline-derived CDR1 and CDR2 are SGHTS and YDEGEE. The DNA for the CDR3 is TGTGCCAGCAGCTTTAGGGCGGGAGAGACCCAGTACTTC. Protein: CASSFRAGETQYF.

The chain recombines TRBV19 with TRBJ1-3; 7 bases map to TRBD1. The CDR3 spans 15 residues. The V gene's germline CDR1 is LNHDA and CDR2 SQIVND (reference sequence). V lost 10 bases and J lost 0; bases outside the gene matches: 9. CDR3 amino acids: CATRWTGASGNTIYF. The CDR3 DNA is TGTGCCACCAGATGGACAGGTGCCTCTGGAAACACCATATATTTT.

This sequence joins TRBV7-2 and TRBJ1-2; D remains unclear. Trimming cost V 1 base and J 0 bases, with 12 bases left between them. The germline V gene encodes CDR1 SGHTA and CDR2 FQGNSA. The CDR3 runs to 16 residues. The CDR3 nucleotides are TGTGCCAGCAGCTTAGATCTGGCAGTCGCTAACTATGGCTACACCTTC. Amino acids: CASSLDLAVANYGYTF.

The gene calls are TRBV12-3 or TRBV12-4 and TRBJ2-5, with 8 nucleotides matching TRBD1. CDR3 length equals 13 residues. The J segment lost 10 bases and the V segment lost 5 bases, leaving 9 bases of the junction unmatched. The CDR3 loop reads CASSTLQGAIQYF. In DNA, the CDR3 is TGTGCCAGCAGTACGTTGCAGGGGGCAATCCAGTACTTC.

V is TRBV7-9 and J is TRBJ1-3, with TRBD1 matching over 8 bases. V shed 5 bases, J shed 3 bases, and the junction held 3 bases outside the gene matches. Per the germline V gene, CDR1 is SEHNR and CDR2 is FQNEAQ (reference sequence). The length of the CDR3 is 14 residues. CDR3 residues: CASSPTGGGNTIYF. CDR3 in DNA: TGTGCCAGCAGCCCTACAGGGGGTGGAAACACCATATATTTT.

V and J are TRBV19 and TRBJ2-5; 12 bases fit TRBD2. CDR1 and CDR2 from the germline V gene are LNHDA and SQIVND (reference sequence). J lost 5 bases, V lost 5 bases, and 6 bases had no gene match. The CDR3 has 15 residues. The CDR3 DNA reads as TGTGCCAGTAGTCATAGACTAGCGGGAGTGGAGACCCAGTACTTC. Translation gives CASSHRLAGVETQYF.

The chain is built from TRBV3-1 (or the pseudogene TRBV3-2) and TRBJ1-1; 9 nucleotides line up with TRBD1. Germline V gives CDR1 LGHDT, CDR2 YNNKEL (reference sequence). The CDR3 has 14 residues. V lost 5 bases and J lost 5; bases outside the gene matches: 6. The CDR3 is CASSKQGAGTEAFF. CDR3 coding DNA: TGTGCCAGCAGCAAACAGGGGGCAGGGACTGAAGCTTTCTTT.

The chain recombines TRBV2 with TRBJ2-7; D may be TRBD1 (8 bases). Germline lookup yields CDR1 SNHLY and CDR2 FYNNEI. The CDR3 has 15 amino acids. Trimming pared 7 bases from V and 7 bases from J, leaving 23 bases between. The CDR3 DNA reads as TGTGCCAGCACCGGACAGGGAGGGGGTCTGGCGGAGCAGTACTTC. Its protein is CASTGQGGGLAEQYF.

This clone was seen more than once but under ten times. This sample also contains other DNA sequences that code for the same CDR3. The chain couples TRBV7-9 to TRBJ2-2; D unclear. Trimming took 1 base from V and 2 from J, leaving 5 bases between them. The CDR3 consists of 14 residues. Germline CDR1 is SEHNR and CDR2 is FQNEAQ (reference sequence). CDR3: CASSLGLNTGELFF. The CDR3 nucleotides read TGTGCCAGCAGCTTAGGACTCAACACCGGGGAGCTGTTTTTT.

This clone was counted a few times. The chain recombines TRBV7-8 with TRBJ1-5; TRBD1 matches at 7 bases. From germline, CDR1 is SGHVS and CDR2 FQNEAQ. The V and J ends lost 5 bases and 6 bases, in that order; junction bases with no gene match: 10. The CDR3 sequence is 15 residues long. The CDR3 reads CASSPDRVLTQPQHF. The CDR3 DNA reads TGTGCCAGCAGCCCCGACAGGGTTCTTACTCAGCCCCAGCATTTT.

The chain couples TRBV6-5 to TRBJ2-2; 7 nucleotides agree with TRBD2. With 9 bases clipped from V and 7 bases from J, the junction kept 11 bases outside the gene matches. The CDR3 extends over 14 amino acids. Germline assignment: CDR1 MNHEY and CDR2 SVGAGI. CDR3 nucleotide sequence: TGTGCCAGGCGAGCGGGACGGGGCGTCGGGGAGCTGTTTTTT. This translates into CARRAGRGVGELFF.

The V and J genes are TRBV4-3 and TRBJ1-4; 9 bases are shared with TRBD1. The V segment lost 1 base and the J segment 6 bases; nucleotides outside the gene matches: 0. Germline values: CDR1 LGHNA, CDR2 YSLEER. This CDR3 has 14 amino acids. The chain's CDR3 is CASSQGQGDEKLFF. Here the CDR3 DNA reads TGCGCCAGCAGCCAAGGACAGGGGGATGAAAAACTGTTTTTT.

The chain has TRBV4-3 and TRBJ1-2, with D possibly matching TRBD1 (5 bases). Trimming took 0 bases from V and 7 from J, leaving 15 bases between them. Germline CDR1 and CDR2: LGHNA and YSLEER. The CDR3 has 15 amino acids. The CDR3 DNA is TGCGCCAGCAGCCAAGACTCGGGCAGGGAGGGTGGCTACACCTTC. This encodes CASSQDSGREGGYTF.